What follows are 19 T cell receptor beta chains derived from one specimen sequenced in a study of blood T cells in healthy people across ages. Primed by a sample-barcoded 5' primer and a J-beta primer mix, a second PCR proceeded for roughly 7 to 12 cycles. TCRdb processed the 5' RACE reads anew with MiXCR; each CDR3 protein has one entry. This repertoire shows hundreds of thousands of distinct CDR3 sequences, 25% found once; its top ten account for under 9.5%. These same data were also listed under a study on T cells of mothers and their children.

Sequencing input: blood. These receptor sequences come from a boy younger than 18 in good health.

V is TRBV3-1 and J is TRBJ2-3; 8 bases line up with TRBD2. CDR1 is LGHDT and CDR2 is YNNKEL in the germline V gene (reference sequence). The CDR3 loop spans 17 amino acids. V lost 0 bases to trimming and J lost 2 bases; unmatched junction nucleotides: 7. The CDR3 DNA sequence: TGTGCCAGCAGCCAAGATCGGCTAGCGGGTTCCACAGATACGCAGTATTTT. This codes for CASSQDRLAGSTDTQYF.

Worth noting for this clonotype: One end of the junction fails to match germline, which may point to a read error. CDR3 residues: CASSHPGVYGYTF. The CDR3, as DNA: TGTGCTAGCAGCCATCCCGGAGTATATGGCTACACCTTC. The chain uses TRBV7-7 and TRBJ1-2; unclear D gene. CDR3 size: 13 residues. Germline loops: CDR1 SSHAT, CDR2 FNYEAQ (reference sequence).

The sample holds a few counts of this clonotype. The chain employs TRBV4-2 and TRBJ2-5; D gene unclear. The last part of the DNA fits TRBJ2-7 better; the J call may be wrong. The CDR3 length is 14 residues. The germline gives CDR1 LGHNA, CDR2 YNFKEQ. The chain's CDR3 is CASSQTSRSYEQYF. CDR3 coding DNA: TGTGCCAGCAGCCAGACGTCACGGTCCTACGAGCAGTACTTC.

The CDR3 region has the DNA TGTGCCAGCAGCATGAACCGGGGCGTGGGAGCGAATGAGCAGTTCTTC. Its translation is CASSMNRGVGANEQFF. The chain is built from TRBV3-1 and TRBJ2-7, with D perhaps assigned TRBD1 or TRBD2 (5 bases each). The J call may be mistaken, given a closer DNA end match to TRBJ2-1. The CDR3 runs to 16 residues. CDR1 is LGHDT, CDR2 YNNKEL, per germline (reference sequence).

There are a few counts of this clonotype. The genes are TRBV10-3 and TRBJ2-5; 7 bases agree with TRBD1. Judging by the DNA end, TRBJ2-1 fits better; the J call may be wrong. The CDR3 is 16 residues long. CDR1 and CDR2 (germline): ENHRY, SYGVKD. CDR3 DNA: TGTGCCATCAGTGAGTCCGGGGCAGGGGGTCTCAATGAGCAGTTCTTC. Protein: CAISESGAGGLNEQFF.

This chain links TRBV29-1 with TRBJ2-1; D gene uncertain. The CDR3 covers 15 residues. V was pared by 0 bases and J by 0 bases, with 9 bases between. The germline V gene has CDR1 SQVTM and CDR2 ANQGSEA. CDR3 loop: CSVEDRPSSYNEQFF. CDR3 sequence (DNA): TGCAGCGTTGAAGATAGGCCGAGCTCCTACAATGAGCAGTTCTTC.

The chain couples TRBV6-1 to TRBJ2-7, with 12 bases that match TRBD2. The CDR3 is made up of 16 amino acids. V gave up 4 bases and J gave up 2 bases; unmatched junction bases: 6. CDR1 and CDR2 from the germline V gene are MNHNS and SASEGT. CDR3 protein: CASSGVLAGGAYEQYF. The CDR3 DNA is TGTGCCAGCAGTGGAGTCCTAGCGGGAGGGGCCTACGAGCAGTACTTC.

This rearrangement joins TRBV5-1 to TRBJ2-2; TRBD1 agrees at 8 bases. Trimming took 4 bases from V and 0 from J; bases not matched to a gene: 2. This CDR3 is 15 amino acids long. Germline V lookup: CDR1 SGHRS, CDR2 YFSETQ. The CDR3, as DNA: TGCGCCAGCAGCCAGGACAGGGCGAACACCGGGGAGCTGTTTTTT. Residues: CASSQDRANTGELFF.

This sequence joins TRBV3-1 and TRBJ2-7; tentative D call: TRBD2 (6 bases). Trimming removed 0 bases at V and 6 bases at J, with 9 bases between. CDR3 length: 13 residues. The germline V gene has CDR1 LGHDT and CDR2 YNNKEL (reference sequence). The CDR3 here is CASSQEGGIEQYF. The DNA for the CDR3 is TGTGCCAGCAGCCAAGAGGGCGGGATCGAGCAGTACTTC.

In this sample, this clonotype turned up a few times. J is TRBJ1-2 and V is TRBV25-1, with D possibly being TRBD1 (5 bases). Deletions cut 9 bases from V and 8 bases from J, with 16 bases between. The CDR3 is made up of 12 amino acids. Germline-derived CDR1 and CDR2 are MGHDK and SYGVNS. In DNA form, the CDR3 reads TGTGCCAGTAGGAGCGGGGACGGAGGCTACACCTTC. As protein: CASRSGDGGYTF.

This clonotype was observed a few times. This CDR3 is CSVVLQEQFF. DNA of the CDR3: TGCAGCGTTGTTTTACAGGAGCAGTTCTTC. The V call is TRBV29-1, the J call TRBJ2-1; D not certain. CDR3 length: 10 amino acids. Looked up from germline, CDR1 is SQVTM and CDR2 is ANQGSEA. The germline V and J ends were trimmed by 4 bases and 10 bases, with 8 bases remaining between them.

This clonotype was detected only a few times. This sequence joins TRBV7-2 and TRBJ2-7; 13 bases map to TRBD2. CDR1 and CDR2 from the germline V gene are SGHTA and FQGNSA. The CDR3 contains 14 residues. V lost 1 base to trimming and J lost 12 bases; unmatched junction nucleotides: 6. CDR3 sequence reads: CASSLVTSGRAVYF. CDR3 nucleotides: TGTGCCAGCAGCTTAGTAACTAGCGGGAGGGCCGTGTACTTC. The full variable domain, with the rest looked up from reference TRBV7-2 and TRBJ2-7, is GAGVSQSPSNKVTEKGKDVELRCDPISGHTALYWYRQSLGQGLEFLIYFQGNSAPDKSGLPSDRFSAERTGGSVSTLTIQRTQQEDSAVYLCASSLVTSGRAVYFGPGTRLTVT.

This clonotype was detected only a few times. The junction departs from germline at one end; a sequencing error may be responsible. The chain has TRBV6-6 and TRBJ2-4; 9 bases map to TRBD2. The CDR3 is 16 residues long. The germline V gene encodes CDR1 MNHNY and CDR2 SVGAGI (reference sequence). CDR3 amino acids: CASSSGTSLAKTIQYF. The CDR3 DNA is TGTGCCAGCAGTTCCGGGACTAGCTTGGCCAAAACCATTCAGTACTTC.

The CDR3 nucleotides read TGTGCCACCAGTCTTAGCGAGGGAGGGACCCAGTACTTC. It yields the protein CATSLSEGGTQYF. The J gene is TRBJ2-5, the V gene TRBV24-1; a possible D gene is TRBD2 (6 bases). Trimming took off 6 bases at V and 7 bases at J, with 14 bases between the two ends. Germline V gene data show CDR1 as KGHDR and CDR2 as SFDVKD. CDR3 length: 13 residues.

V usage is TRBV6-5 and J usage is TRBJ1-2; D perhaps matches TRBD1 (6 bases). This CDR3 region has 13 residues. The germline V and J ends were trimmed by 2 bases and 4 bases, with 8 bases remaining between them. Germline assignment: CDR1 MNHEY and CDR2 SVGAGI. CDR3 in amino acids: CASSYGQLYGYTF. CDR3 in DNA: TGTGCCAGCAGTTACGGACAGCTCTATGGCTACACCTTC.

This clonotype was seen a few times. This sequence joins TRBV20-1 and TRBJ2-5; TRBD2 agrees at 12 bases. The DNA matches TRBJ2-7 better at its end, which makes the J call doubtful. This CDR3 is built from 17 residues. CDR1 is DFQATT and CDR2 is SNEGSKA in the germline V gene (reference sequence). The CDR3 spells CSASHIMTSGSSYEQYF. The CDR3 nucleotides read TGCAGTGCTAGTCACATTATGACTAGCGGGAGCTCCTACGAGCAGTACTTC.

The J gene is TRBJ2-3, the V gene TRBV7-6; 10 bases line up with TRBD2. The CDR3 loop spans 16 amino acids. Germline lookup yields CDR1 SGHVS and CDR2 FNYEAQ. Trimming at V came to 6 bases and at J to 4 bases, leaving 10 bases not matched to a gene. Here the CDR3 reads CASRGGAGGPADTQYF. CDR3 nucleotide sequence: TGTGCCAGCAGGGGGGGAGCGGGGGGGCCGGCAGATACGCAGTATTTT.

The sample holds many counts of this clonotype. This chain uses TRBV29-1 with TRBJ2-5, with a tentative D call TRBD1 (6 bases). Deletions cut 6 bases from V and 2 bases from J, with 16 bases between. Germline V gene data show CDR1 as SQVTM and CDR2 as ANQGSEA. The CDR3 runs 14 residues. CDR3 DNA: TGCAGCGTAGTGGACAGCTACCAACAAGAGACCCAGTACTTC. Translation gives CSVVDSYQQETQYF. Variable domain in full (rest from reference TRBV29-1 and TRBJ2-5): SAVISQKPSRDICQRGTSLTIQCQVDSQVTMMFWYRQQPGQSLTLIATANQGSEATYESGFVIDKFPISRPNLTFSTLTVSNMSPEDSSIYLCSVVDSYQQETQYFGPGTRLLVL.

This chain connects TRBV6-2 or TRBV6-3 to TRBJ2-4; tentative D call: TRBD1 (5 bases). Trimming shortened V by 6 bases and J by 2 bases, and 8 bases separated the two germline ends. The CDR3 is made up of 13 amino acids. Germline V gene data show CDR1 as MNHEY and CDR2 as SVGEGT. The CDR3 loop is CASSREPKNIQYF. CDR3 DNA sequence: TGTGCCAGCAGCAGGGAACCCAAAAACATTCAGTACTTC.